The source of this T cell receptor (beta chain) is a study of cytomegalovirus exposure and HLA in healthy donors. The CDR3 is made up of 14 amino acids. CDR1 and CDR2 (germline): SGHDT, YYEEEE. The V and J ends lost 2 bases and 3 bases respectively, with 12 bases between them. The PCR was carried out with 60 Vbeta primers and 13 Jbeta primers. Libraries were prepared by immunoSEQ multiplex PCR; TCRdb keeps only in-frame clonotypes and omits some of them. The sample table sets out under 50,000 clones. V and J are TRBV5-6 and TRBJ2-7, with a weak D call TRBD1 (5 bases). The clonotype was recovered from a male donor in good health and CMV-seronegative. The specimen was PBMCs. The CDR3 sequence: CASSLFGRDYEQYF. The CDR3 DNA follows: TGTGCCAGCAGCTTATTCGGCAGGGACTACGAGCAGTACTTC.